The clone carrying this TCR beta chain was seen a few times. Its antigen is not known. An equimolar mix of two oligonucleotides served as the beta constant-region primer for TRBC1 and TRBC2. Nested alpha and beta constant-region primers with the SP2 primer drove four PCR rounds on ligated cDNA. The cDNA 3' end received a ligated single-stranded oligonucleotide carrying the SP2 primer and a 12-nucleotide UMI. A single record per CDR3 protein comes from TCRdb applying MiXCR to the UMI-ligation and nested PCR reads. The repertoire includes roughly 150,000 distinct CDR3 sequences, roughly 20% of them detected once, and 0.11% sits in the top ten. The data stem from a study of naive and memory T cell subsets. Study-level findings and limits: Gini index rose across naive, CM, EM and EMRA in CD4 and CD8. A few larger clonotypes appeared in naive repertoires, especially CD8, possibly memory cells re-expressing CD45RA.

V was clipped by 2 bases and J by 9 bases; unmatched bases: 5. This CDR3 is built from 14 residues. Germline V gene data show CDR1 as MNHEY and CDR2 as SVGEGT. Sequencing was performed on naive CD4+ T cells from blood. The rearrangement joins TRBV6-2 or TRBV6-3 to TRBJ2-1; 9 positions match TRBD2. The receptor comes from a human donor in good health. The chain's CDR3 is CASSYAGGPGEQFF. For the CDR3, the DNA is TGTGCCAGCAGTTACGCGGGAGGGCCGGGTGAGCAGTTCTTC.